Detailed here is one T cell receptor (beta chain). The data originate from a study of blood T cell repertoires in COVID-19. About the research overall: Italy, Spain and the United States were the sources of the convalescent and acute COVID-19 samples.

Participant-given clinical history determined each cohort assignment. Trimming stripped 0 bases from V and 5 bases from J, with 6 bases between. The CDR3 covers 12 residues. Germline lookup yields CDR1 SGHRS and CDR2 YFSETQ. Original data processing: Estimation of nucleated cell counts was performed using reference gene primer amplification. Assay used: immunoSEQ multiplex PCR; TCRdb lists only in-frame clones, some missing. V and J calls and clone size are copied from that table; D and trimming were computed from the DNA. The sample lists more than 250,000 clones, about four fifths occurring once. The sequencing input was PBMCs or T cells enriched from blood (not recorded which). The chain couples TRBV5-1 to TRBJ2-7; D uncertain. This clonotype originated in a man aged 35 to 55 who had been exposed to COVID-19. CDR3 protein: CASSLGAHEQYF. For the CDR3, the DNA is TGCGCCAGCAGCTTGGGGGCGCACGAGCAGTACTTC.